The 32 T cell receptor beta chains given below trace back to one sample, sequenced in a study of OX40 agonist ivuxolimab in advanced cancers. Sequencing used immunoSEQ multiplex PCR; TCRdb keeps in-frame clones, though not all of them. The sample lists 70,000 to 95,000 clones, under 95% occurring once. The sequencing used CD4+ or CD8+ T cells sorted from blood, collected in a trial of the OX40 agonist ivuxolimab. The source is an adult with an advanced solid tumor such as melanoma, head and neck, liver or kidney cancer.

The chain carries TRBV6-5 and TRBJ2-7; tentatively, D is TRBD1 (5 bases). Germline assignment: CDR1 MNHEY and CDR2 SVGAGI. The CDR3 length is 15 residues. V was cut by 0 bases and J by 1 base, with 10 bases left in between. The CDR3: CASSYSAGWSYEQYF. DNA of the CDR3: TGTGCCAGCAGTTACTCGGCAGGGTGGTCCTACGAGCAGTACTTC.

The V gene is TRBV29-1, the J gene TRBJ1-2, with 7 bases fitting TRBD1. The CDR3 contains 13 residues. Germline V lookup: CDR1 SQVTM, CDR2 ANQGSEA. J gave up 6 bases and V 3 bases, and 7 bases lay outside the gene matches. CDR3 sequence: CSVDEGAGDGYTF. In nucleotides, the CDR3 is TGCAGCGTTGATGAGGGGGCTGGTGATGGCTACACCTTC.

The chain's CDR3 is CASSLATGVNEKLFF. The CDR3 DNA reads as TGTGCCAGCAGCTTAGCGACAGGGGTGAATGAAAAACTGTTTTTT. The chain joins TRBV7-9 to TRBJ1-4, with 8 positions matching TRBD1. The CDR3 is made up of 15 amino acids. The V and J ends lost 0 bases and 5 bases, in that order; junction bases with no gene match: 2. Germline V CDR1 and CDR2: SEHNR, FQNEAQ (reference sequence).

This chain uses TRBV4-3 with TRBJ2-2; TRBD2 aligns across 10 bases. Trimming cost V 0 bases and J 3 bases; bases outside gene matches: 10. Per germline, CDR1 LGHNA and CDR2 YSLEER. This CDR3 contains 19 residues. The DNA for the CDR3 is TGCGCCAGCAGCCAAGATTCACTAGCGGGGATCTTGTACACCGGGGAGCTGTTTTTT. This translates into CASSQDSLAGILYTGELFF.

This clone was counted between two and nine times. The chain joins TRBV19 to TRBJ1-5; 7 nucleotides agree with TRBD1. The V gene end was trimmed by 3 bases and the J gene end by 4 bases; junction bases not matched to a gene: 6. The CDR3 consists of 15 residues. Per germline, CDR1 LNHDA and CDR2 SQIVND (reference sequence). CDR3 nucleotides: TGTGCCAGTAGTATTAGACAGGGACCGAATCAGCCCCAGCATTTT. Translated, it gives CASSIRQGPNQPQHF.

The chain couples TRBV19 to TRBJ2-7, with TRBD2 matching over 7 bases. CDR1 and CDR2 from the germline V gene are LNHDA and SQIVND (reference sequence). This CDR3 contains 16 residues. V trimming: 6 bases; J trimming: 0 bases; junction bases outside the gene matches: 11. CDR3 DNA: TGTGCCAGTAGGGGACTGGTAGCGGGCAGCTCCTACGAGCAGTACTTC. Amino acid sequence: CASRGLVAGSSYEQYF.

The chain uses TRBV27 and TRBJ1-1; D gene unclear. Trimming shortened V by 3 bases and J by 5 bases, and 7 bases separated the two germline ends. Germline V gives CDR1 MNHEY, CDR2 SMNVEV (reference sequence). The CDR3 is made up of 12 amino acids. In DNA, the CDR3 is TGTGCCAGCAGTTTCCTGGGAACTGAAGCTTTCTTT. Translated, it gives CASSFLGTEAFF.

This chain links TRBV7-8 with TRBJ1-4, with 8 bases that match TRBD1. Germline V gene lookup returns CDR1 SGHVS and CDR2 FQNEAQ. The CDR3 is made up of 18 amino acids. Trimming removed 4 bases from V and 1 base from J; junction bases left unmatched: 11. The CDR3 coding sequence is TGTGCCAGCAGCTCGAGAAGGGGACAGGCGGAAACTAATGAAAAACTGTTTTTT. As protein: CASSSRRGQAETNEKLFF.

The CDR3 nucleotides are TGCGCCAGCAGCTTGGCCGGCGGGAGTTCGGTAGATACGCAGTATTTT. This sequence encodes CASSLAGGSSVDTQYF. The chain carries TRBV5-1 and TRBJ2-3; TRBD2 agrees at 7 bases. The CDR3 spans 16 residues. J was trimmed by 5 bases and V by 0 bases; bases with no gene match: 9. Germline V lookup: CDR1 SGHRS, CDR2 YFSETQ.

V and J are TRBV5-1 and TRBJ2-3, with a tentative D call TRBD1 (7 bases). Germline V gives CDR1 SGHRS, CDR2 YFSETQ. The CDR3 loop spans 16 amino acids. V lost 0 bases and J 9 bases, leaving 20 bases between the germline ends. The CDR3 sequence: CASSLGTDAPGGTQYF. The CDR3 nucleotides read TGCGCCAGCAGCTTGGGGACGGATGCCCCAGGGGGGACGCAGTATTTT. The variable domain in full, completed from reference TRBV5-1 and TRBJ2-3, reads KAGVTQTPRYLIKTRGQQVTLSCSPISGHRSVSWYQQTPGQGLQFLFEYFSETQRNKGNFPGRFSGRQFSNSRSEMNVSTLELGDSALYLCASSLGTDAPGGTQYFGPGTRLTVL.

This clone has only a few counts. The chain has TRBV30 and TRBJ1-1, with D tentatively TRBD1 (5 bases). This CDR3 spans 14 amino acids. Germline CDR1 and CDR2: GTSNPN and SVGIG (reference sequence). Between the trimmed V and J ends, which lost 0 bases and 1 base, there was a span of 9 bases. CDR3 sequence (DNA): TGTGCCTGGAGTGTACAGGTGAGGAACACTGAAGCTTTCTTT. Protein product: CAWSVQVRNTEAFF.

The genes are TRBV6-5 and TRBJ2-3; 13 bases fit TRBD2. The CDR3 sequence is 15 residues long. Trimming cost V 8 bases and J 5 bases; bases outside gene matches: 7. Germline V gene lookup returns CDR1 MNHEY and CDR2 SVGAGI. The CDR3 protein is CASGRLAGGLDTQYF. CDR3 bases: TGTGCCAGCGGGAGACTAGCGGGGGGACTAGATACGCAGTATTTT.

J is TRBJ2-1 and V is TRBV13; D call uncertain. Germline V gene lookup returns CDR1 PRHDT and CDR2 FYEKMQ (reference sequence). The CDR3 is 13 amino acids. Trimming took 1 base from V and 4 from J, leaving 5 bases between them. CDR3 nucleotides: TGTGCCAGCAGCTTAGTGGGTTACAATGAGCAGTTCTTC. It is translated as CASSLVGYNEQFF.

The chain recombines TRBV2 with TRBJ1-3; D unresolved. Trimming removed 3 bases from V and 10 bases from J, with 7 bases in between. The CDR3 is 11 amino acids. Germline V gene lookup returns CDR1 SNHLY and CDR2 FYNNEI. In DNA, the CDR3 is TGTGCCAGCAGTGATTGGGGAACCATATATTTT. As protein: CASSDWGTIYF. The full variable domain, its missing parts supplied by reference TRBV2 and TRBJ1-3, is EPEVTQTPSHQVTQMGQEVILRCVPISNHLYFYWYRQILGQKVEFLVSFYNNEISEKSEIFDDQFSVERPDGSNFTLKIRSTKLEDSAMYFCASSDWGTIYFGEGSWLTVV.

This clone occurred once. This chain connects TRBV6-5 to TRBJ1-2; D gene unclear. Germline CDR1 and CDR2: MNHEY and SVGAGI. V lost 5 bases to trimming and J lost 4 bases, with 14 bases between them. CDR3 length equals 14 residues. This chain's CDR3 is CASSPAPRSYGYTF. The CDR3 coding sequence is TGTGCCAGCAGTCCCGCCCCTAGGTCCTATGGCTACACCTTC.

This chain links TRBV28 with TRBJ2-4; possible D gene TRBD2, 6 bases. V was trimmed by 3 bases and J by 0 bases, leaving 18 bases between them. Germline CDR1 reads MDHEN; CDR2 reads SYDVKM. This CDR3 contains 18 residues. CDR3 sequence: CASSLIFGGDIAKNIQYF. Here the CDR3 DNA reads TGTGCCAGCAGTTTGATTTTCGGCGGGGATATAGCCAAAAACATTCAGTACTTC.

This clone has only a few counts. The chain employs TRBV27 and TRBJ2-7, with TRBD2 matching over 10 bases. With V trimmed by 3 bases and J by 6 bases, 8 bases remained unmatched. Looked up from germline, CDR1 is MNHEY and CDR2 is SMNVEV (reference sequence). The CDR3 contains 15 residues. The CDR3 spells CASSFLEREGSEQYF. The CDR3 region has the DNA TGTGCCAGCAGTTTTCTTGAGCGGGAGGGTAGCGAGCAGTACTTC.

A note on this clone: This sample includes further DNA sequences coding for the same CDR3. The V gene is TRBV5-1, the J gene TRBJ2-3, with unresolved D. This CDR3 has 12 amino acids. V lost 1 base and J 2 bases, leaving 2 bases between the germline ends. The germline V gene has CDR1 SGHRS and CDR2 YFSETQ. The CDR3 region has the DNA TGCGCCAGCAGCTTGACCACAGATACGCAGTATTTT. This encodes CASSLTTDTQYF.

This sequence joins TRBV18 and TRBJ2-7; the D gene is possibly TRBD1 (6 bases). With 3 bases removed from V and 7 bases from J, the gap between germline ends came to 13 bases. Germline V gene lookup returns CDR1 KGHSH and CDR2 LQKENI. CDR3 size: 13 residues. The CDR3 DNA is TGTGCCAGCTCACCGGCAGGGGCTCAGGAGCAGTACTTC. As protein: CASSPAGAQEQYF.

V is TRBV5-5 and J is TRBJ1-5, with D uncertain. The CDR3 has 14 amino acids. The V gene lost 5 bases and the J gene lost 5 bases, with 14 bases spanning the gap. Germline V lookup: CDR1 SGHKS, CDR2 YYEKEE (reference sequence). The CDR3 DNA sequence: TGTGCCAGCAGGCCTATGGTGGCCGATCAGCCCCAGCATTTT. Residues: CASRPMVADQPQHF.

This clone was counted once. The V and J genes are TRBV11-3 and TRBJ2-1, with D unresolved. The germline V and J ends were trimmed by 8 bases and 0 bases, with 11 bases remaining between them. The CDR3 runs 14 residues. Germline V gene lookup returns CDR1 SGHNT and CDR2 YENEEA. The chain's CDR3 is CASGLGGSYNEQFF. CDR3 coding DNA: TGTGCCAGCGGCCTAGGCGGCTCCTACAATGAGCAGTTCTTC.

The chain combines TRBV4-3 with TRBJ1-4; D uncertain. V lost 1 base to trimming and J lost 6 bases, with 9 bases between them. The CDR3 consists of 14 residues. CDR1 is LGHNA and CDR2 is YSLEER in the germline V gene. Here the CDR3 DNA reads TGCGCCAGCAGCCAAGGAGGTACAGATGAAAAACTGTTTTTT. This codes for CASSQGGTDEKLFF.

The CDR3 nucleotides read TGTGCCAGCAGCTTAGCCTCACTAACGAATGAGCAGTTCTTC. Amino acids: CASSLASLTNEQFF. V is TRBV7-2 and J is TRBJ2-1, with D hard to call. Trimming shortened V by 0 bases and J by 7 bases, and 10 bases separated the two germline ends. Germline V gene data show CDR1 as SGHTA and CDR2 as FQGNSA. This CDR3 has 14 amino acids.

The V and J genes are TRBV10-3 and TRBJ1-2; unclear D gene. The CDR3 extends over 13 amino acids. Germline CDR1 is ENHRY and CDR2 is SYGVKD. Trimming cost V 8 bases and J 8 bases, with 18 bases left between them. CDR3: CAIGAGSGEGYTF. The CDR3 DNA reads TGTGCCATCGGCGCCGGGTCAGGTGAAGGCTACACCTTC.

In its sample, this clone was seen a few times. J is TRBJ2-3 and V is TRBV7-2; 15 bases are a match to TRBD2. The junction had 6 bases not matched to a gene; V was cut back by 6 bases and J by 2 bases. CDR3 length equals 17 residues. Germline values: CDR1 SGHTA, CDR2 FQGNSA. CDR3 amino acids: CASSRGLAGGLTDTQYF. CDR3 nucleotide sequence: TGTGCCAGCAGTCGTGGACTAGCGGGAGGGCTCACAGATACGCAGTATTTT.

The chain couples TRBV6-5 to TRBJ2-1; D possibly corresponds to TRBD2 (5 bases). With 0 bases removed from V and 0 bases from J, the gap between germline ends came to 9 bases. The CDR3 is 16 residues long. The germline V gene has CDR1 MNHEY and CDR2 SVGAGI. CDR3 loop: CASSYSSVSSYNEQFF. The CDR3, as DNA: TGTGCCAGCAGTTACTCTAGCGTTAGCTCCTACAATGAGCAGTTCTTC.

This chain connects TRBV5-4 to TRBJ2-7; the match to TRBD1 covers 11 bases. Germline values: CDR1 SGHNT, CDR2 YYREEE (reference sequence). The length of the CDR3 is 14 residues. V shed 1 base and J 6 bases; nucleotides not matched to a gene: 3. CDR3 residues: CASSLRTGGAEQYF. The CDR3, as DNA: TGTGCCAGCAGCTTGCGGACAGGGGGCGCCGAGCAGTACTTC.

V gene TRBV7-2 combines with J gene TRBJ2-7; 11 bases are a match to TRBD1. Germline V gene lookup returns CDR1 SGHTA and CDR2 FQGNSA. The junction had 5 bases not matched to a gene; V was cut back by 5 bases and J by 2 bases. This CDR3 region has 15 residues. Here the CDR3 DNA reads TGTGCCAGCAGCCCGGGGACAGGGGGACCCTACGAGCAGTACTTC. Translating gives CASSPGTGGPYEQYF. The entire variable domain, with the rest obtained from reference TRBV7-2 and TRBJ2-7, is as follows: GAGVSQSPSNKVTEKGKDVELRCDPISGHTALYWYRQSLGQGLEFLIYFQGNSAPDKSGLPSDRFSAERTGGSVSTLTIQRTQQEDSAVYLCASSPGTGGPYEQYFGPGTRLTVT.

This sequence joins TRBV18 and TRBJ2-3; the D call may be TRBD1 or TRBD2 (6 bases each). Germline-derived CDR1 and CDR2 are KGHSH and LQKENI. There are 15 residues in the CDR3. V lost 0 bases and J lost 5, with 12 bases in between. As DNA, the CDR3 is TGTGCCAGCTCACCACCCGGGGGCCTGAGAGATACGCAGTATTTT. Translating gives CASSPPGGLRDTQYF. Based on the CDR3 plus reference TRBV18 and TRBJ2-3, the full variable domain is NAGVMQNPRHLVRRRGQEARLRCSPMKGHSHVYWYRQLPEEGLKFMVYLQKENIIDESGMPKERFSAEFPKEGPSILRIQQVVRGDSAAYFCASSPPGGLRDTQYFGPGTRLTVL.

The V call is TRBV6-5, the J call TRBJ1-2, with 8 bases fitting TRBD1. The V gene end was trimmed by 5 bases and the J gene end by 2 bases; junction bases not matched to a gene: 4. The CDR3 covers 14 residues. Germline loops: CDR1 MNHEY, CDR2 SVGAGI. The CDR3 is CASSPQGANYGYTF. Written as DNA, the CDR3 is TGTGCCAGCAGTCCCCAGGGGGCGAACTATGGCTACACCTTC.

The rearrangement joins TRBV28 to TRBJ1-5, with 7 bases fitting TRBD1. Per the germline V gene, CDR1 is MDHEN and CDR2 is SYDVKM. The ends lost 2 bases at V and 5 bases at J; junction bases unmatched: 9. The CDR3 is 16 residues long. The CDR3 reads CASSLMTGRPDQPQHF. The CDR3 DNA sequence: TGTGCCAGCAGTTTAATGACAGGGCGTCCCGATCAGCCCCAGCATTTT.

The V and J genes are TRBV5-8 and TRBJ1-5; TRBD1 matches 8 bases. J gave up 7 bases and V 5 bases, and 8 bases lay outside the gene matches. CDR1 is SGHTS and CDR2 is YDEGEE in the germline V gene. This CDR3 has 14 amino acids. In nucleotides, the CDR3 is TGTGCCAGCAGGATGACAGGGGTGGAGCAGCCCCAGCATTTT. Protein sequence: CASRMTGVEQPQHF.